Shown below are 20 T cell receptor beta chains from a single sample sequenced in a study of metastatic and nonmetastatic thyroid tumors. Every patient was untreated before thyroid surgery. TCRdb reanalyzed the PCR reads with MiXCR. In the table there are some 33,000 clones, roughly 20% of which are singletons. Sequenced sample: tumor tissue. These TCRs come from a male donor with papillary thyroid cancer or a benign thyroid nodule (not recorded which). Some clones in this sample may be carry-over from other donors' samples.

The CDR3 DNA reads TGTGCCAGCAGCTTAGCCCTGACAGGGAACACTGAAGCTTTCTTT. This sequence encodes CASSLALTGNTEAFF. V is TRBV7-9 and J is TRBJ1-1; D possibly corresponds to TRBD1 (6 bases). V was cut by 0 bases and J by 1 base, with 9 bases left in between. Germline assignment: CDR1 SEHNR and CDR2 FQNEAQ (reference sequence). The CDR3 length is 15 residues.

There are many counts of this clone. This chain uses TRBV4-3 with TRBJ2-2; 11 positions agree with TRBD1. The trim removed 0 bases at V and 7 bases at J, leaving 1 base unmatched. This CDR3 contains 15 residues. The germline gives CDR1 LGHNA, CDR2 YSLEER. The CDR3 region has the DNA TGCGCCAGCAGCCAAGAGGACAGGGGGCACGGGGAGCTGTTTTTT. Protein product: CASSQEDRGHGELFF.

This clone was picked up many times. The chain links TRBV28 to TRBJ2-1; tentatively, D is TRBD2 (6 bases). Trimming took 4 bases from V and 3 from J, leaving 13 bases between them. The germline gives CDR1 MDHEN, CDR2 SYDVKM. The CDR3 consists of 15 residues. The CDR3 DNA sequence: TGTGCCAGCAGTTCCTTTGGAGGGAACTACAATGAGCAGTTCTTC. Translation: CASSSFGGNYNEQFF.

This clone was detected ten times or more. The gene calls are TRBV7-2 and TRBJ2-2, with no clear D. V was cut by 1 base and J by 1 base, with 4 bases left in between. Per germline, CDR1 SGHTA and CDR2 FQGNSA. The CDR3 sequence is 14 residues long. Written as DNA, the CDR3 is TGTGCCAGCAGCTTAGAAGGGAACACCGGGGAGCTGTTTTTT. As protein: CASSLEGNTGELFF.

This chain uses TRBV5-1 with TRBJ2-5; 11 nucleotides line up with TRBD1. The CDR3 sequence is 15 residues long. CDR1 is SGHRS, CDR2 YFSETQ, per germline. The J segment lost 3 bases and the V segment lost 5 bases, leaving 6 bases of the junction unmatched. The CDR3 protein is CASSFPGQGEETQYF. CDR3 DNA: TGCGCCAGCAGTTTTCCGGGACAGGGGGAAGAGACCCAGTACTTC.

To note about this clone: The junction does not match germline at one end; this may be a read error. The chain couples TRBV7-2 to TRBJ1-2; D is possibly TRBD1 (5 bases). This CDR3 has 18 amino acids. Germline V gene lookup returns CDR1 SGHTA and CDR2 FQGNSA. For the CDR3, the DNA is TGTGTCAGCATCTTCGCCTTTACAGGCTCTTCTACTAACTATGGCTACACCTTC. It yields the protein CVSIFAFTGSSTNYGYTF.

This clone was counted between two and nine times. The J gene is TRBJ1-2, the V gene TRBV6-1, with D uncertain. Trimming took off 10 bases at V and 4 bases at J, with 22 bases between the two ends. The CDR3 loop spans 15 amino acids. Germline V gives CDR1 MNHNS, CDR2 SASEGT. CDR3 loop: CATWGMAGDAYGYTF. DNA of the CDR3: TGTGCCACCTGGGGAATGGCGGGAGACGCCTATGGCTACACCTTC.

This clone showed up just a few times. This same CDR3 is encoded by further DNA sequences in the sample. The chain links TRBV6-1 to TRBJ2-7, with D unresolved. This CDR3 is 14 amino acids long. CDR1 and CDR2 (germline): MNHNS, SASEGT. V lost 7 bases and J 3 bases, leaving 16 bases between the germline ends. CDR3 nucleotides: TGTGCCAGCAATGGTGGAATAAGACACTACGAGCAGTACTTC. It translates to CASNGGIRHYEQYF.

There are many counts of this clone. V usage is TRBV5-6 and J usage is TRBJ1-4, with D unclear. V lost 0 bases, J lost 5 bases, and 17 bases lay in between. From germline, CDR1 is SGHDT and CDR2 YYEEEE. The CDR3 consists of 17 residues. As DNA, the CDR3 is TGTGCCAGCAGCTTGGCGGGTACAGCCTTCGGGAATGAAAAACTGTTTTTT. This codes for CASSLAGTAFGNEKLFF.

This clone was picked up many times. This sample includes further DNA sequences coding for the same CDR3. The J gene is TRBJ2-1, the V gene TRBV11-2; 11 bases are shared with TRBD2. This CDR3 is built from 15 residues. V lost 6 bases and J lost 5; bases outside the gene matches: 6. Germline CDR1 is SGHAT and CDR2 is FQNNGV. Written as DNA, the CDR3 is TGTGCCAGCAGGAAACTAGCGGGAGTCCACAATGAGCAGTTCTTC. This translates into CASRKLAGVHNEQFF.

This clone appeared many times. In DNA, the CDR3 is TGCGCCAGCAGCTTGGGCGGGAGTTCAGATACGCAGTATTTT. This gives the protein CASSLGGSSDTQYF. V and J are TRBV5-1 and TRBJ2-3, with TRBD2 matching over 7 bases. Losses at the gene ends were 0 bases for V and 4 bases for J; bases not matched to a gene: 2. The germline CDR1 and CDR2 sequences are SGHRS and YFSETQ. The CDR3 length is 14 residues.

The table lists this clone with many counts. The CDR3, as DNA: TGTGCCAGCAGCTGGGAGAGTAGCGGGAGGCGCCCCAATGAGCAGTTCTTC. Translated, it gives CASSWESSGRRPNEQFF. V usage is TRBV5-6 and J usage is TRBJ2-1; 10 bases match TRBD2. From germline, CDR1 is SGHDT and CDR2 YYEEEE. There are 17 residues in the CDR3. V lost 3 bases and J lost 6; bases outside the gene matches: 12.

This clone appeared many times. The chain joins TRBV14 to TRBJ2-7; TRBD1 agrees at 10 bases. The junction had 4 bases not matched to a gene; V was cut back by 5 bases and J by 3 bases. The CDR3 spans 14 residues. From germline, CDR1 is SGHDN and CDR2 FVKESK. The CDR3, as DNA: TGTGCCAGCAGCACGGGACAGGGGAACTACGAGCAGTACTTC. It translates to CASSTGQGNYEQYF.

This clone was seen repeatedly, ten times or more. The genes are TRBV12-3 or TRBV12-4 and TRBJ1-2; no clear D. The CDR3 is 13 residues long. With 3 bases removed from V and 4 bases from J, the gap between germline ends came to 9 bases. The CDR3 is CASSLNAGYGYTF. The CDR3 region has the DNA TGTGCCAGCAGTTTGAATGCAGGCTATGGCTACACCTTC.

This clone was recorded a few times. At one end, the junction sequence differs from germline, possibly due to a read error. CDR3: CAVRDSYSEQFF. The CDR3 coding sequence is TGTGCCGTCCGGGACAGCTACAGTGAGCAGTTCTTC. The gene calls are TRBV6-2 or TRBV6-3 and TRBJ2-1, with 7 positions matching TRBD1. The CDR3 spans 12 residues. Germline V gene data show CDR1 as MNHEY and CDR2 as SVGEGT.

This clone was detected ten times or more. The V and J genes are TRBV16 and TRBJ1-6; D is unclear. CDR1 and CDR2 (germline): KGHSY, FQNENV. Trimming took 0 bases from V and 10 from J, leaving 7 bases between them. The CDR3 contains 13 residues. In nucleotides, the CDR3 is TGTGCCAGCAGCCAATCTGGCGTCTCACCCCTCCACTTT. It yields the protein CASSQSGVSPLHF.

The sample holds a few counts of this clone. The rearrangement joins TRBV28 to TRBJ2-3; D is perhaps TRBD2 (6 bases). V lost 5 bases to trimming and J lost 1 base, with 13 bases between them. CDR3 length: 15 residues. Germline CDR1 MDHEN, CDR2 SYDVKM. DNA of the CDR3: TGTGCCAGCAGTGCTTGGACTATCTGCACAGATACGCAGTATTTT. It is translated as CASSAWTICTDTQYF.

The chain employs TRBV6-4 and TRBJ2-7; 9 nucleotides line up with TRBD1. The V gene end was trimmed by 3 bases and the J gene end by 2 bases; junction bases not matched to a gene: 14. The CDR3 is made up of 18 amino acids. Germline CDR1 reads MRHNA; CDR2 reads SNTAGT. The CDR3 sequence: CASSDSTPGQGRAYEQYF. The CDR3 nucleotides read TGTGCCAGCAGTGATTCGACCCCGGGACAGGGTCGGGCCTACGAGCAGTACTTC.

This clone has a handful of counts. This clone may be a read error of a much larger clone one base away. V gene TRBV10-2 combines with J gene TRBJ2-5; no clear D gene. In germline, CDR1 is WSHSY, CDR2 SAAADI. The CDR3 has 13 amino acids. CDR3 in DNA: TGCGCCAGCAATGAGTCGGTGTGGGAGACCCAGTACTTC. Its translation: CASNESVWETQYF.

On this clone itself: Germline is not matched at one junction end, which may reflect a read error. This sample also contains other DNA sequences that code for the same CDR3. The genes are TRBV6-1 and TRBJ1-2, with 8 bases fitting TRBD1. The CDR3 sequence is 13 residues long. The germline CDR1 and CDR2 sequences are MNHNS and SASEGT. The CDR3 region is CASSQQGVNGYTF. The DNA of the CDR3 is TGTGCCAGCAGCCAACAGGGGGTAAACGGATACACATTC.